This note documents a single T cell receptor (beta chain) sequence. Antigen unknown. Germline CDR1 and CDR2: PRHDT and FYEKMQ (reference sequence). The CDR3 is 13 residues long. With 4 bases clipped from V and 2 bases from J, the junction kept 1 base outside the gene matches. This sample is drawn from a study of cytomegalovirus exposure and HLA in healthy donors. Study-level points and caveats: According to an earlier analysis, most TCR beta V segments yielded productive rearrangements about 87% or about 30% of the time. CMV antigen specificity of three CMV-associated chains was confirmed in vitro. TRBV6-2, TRBV6-3 and other indistinguishable V segments were excluded.

Use of 60 Vbeta and 13 Jbeta primers characterized the PCR. Profiling relied on immunoSEQ multiplex PCR, and the TCRdb table lists in-frame clones only, not all of them. The sample holds 150,000 to 170,000 clones, approximately 77% seen once. The sequence was collected from a man between 18 and 29 years old in good health and CMV-seronegative. The chain links TRBV13 to TRBJ2-7; TRBD1 aligns across 8 bases. The specimen was PBMCs. DNA of the CDR3: TGTGCCAGCAGCTCGACAGGGGCCTACGAGCAGTACTTC. It translates to CASSSTGAYEQYF.